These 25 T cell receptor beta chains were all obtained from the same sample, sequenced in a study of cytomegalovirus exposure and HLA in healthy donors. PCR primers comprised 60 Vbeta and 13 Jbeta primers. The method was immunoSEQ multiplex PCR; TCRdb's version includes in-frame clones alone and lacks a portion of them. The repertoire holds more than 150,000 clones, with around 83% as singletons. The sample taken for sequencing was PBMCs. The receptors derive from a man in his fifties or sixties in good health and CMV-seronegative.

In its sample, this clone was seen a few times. The DNA of the CDR3 is TGCAGCTCTAACAGGGGGGTATTGAACACTGAAGCTTTCTTT. As protein: CSSNRGVLNTEAFF. The V call is TRBV29-1, the J call TRBJ1-1, with 8 bases identical to TRBD1. V lost 8 bases, J lost 0 bases, and 8 bases stayed unmatched. This CDR3 has 14 residues. Germline V gene sequence: CDR1 SQVTM, CDR2 ANQGSEA. The full variable domain, completed using reference TRBV29-1 and TRBJ1-1, is SAVISQKPSRDICQRGTSLTIQCQVDSQVTMMFWYRQQPGQSLTLIATANQGSEATYESGFVIDKFPISRPNLTFSTLTVSNMSPEDSSIYLCSSNRGVLNTEAFFGQGTRLTVV.

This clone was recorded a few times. Written as DNA, the CDR3 is TGTGCCAGCTCACCAGTAGTGGGCAATCAGCCCCAGCATTTT. This encodes CASSPVVGNQPQHF. This chain links TRBV18 with TRBJ1-5; D unclear. Per the germline V gene, CDR1 is KGHSH and CDR2 is LQKENI. Trimming cost V 2 bases and J 2 bases, with 7 bases left between them. The CDR3 loop spans 14 amino acids.

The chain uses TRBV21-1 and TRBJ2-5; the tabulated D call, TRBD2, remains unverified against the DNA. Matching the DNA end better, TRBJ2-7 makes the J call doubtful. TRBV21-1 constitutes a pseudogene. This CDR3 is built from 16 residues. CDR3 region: CASSTAASGRWYEQYF. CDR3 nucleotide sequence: TGTGCCAGCAGCACGGCAGCTAGCGGGAGGTGGTACGAGCAGTACTTC.

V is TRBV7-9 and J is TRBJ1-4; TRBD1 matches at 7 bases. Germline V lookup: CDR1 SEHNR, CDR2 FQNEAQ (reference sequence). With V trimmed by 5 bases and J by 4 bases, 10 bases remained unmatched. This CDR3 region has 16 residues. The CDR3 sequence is CASSVDPGQYNEKLFF. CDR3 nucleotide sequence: TGTGCCAGCAGCGTCGATCCGGGACAGTATAATGAAAAACTGTTTTTT.

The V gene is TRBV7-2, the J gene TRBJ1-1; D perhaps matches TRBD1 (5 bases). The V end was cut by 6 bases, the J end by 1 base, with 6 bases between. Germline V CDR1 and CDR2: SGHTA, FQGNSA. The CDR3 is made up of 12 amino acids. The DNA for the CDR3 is TGTGCCAGCAGGGGGGGGAACACTGAAGCTTTCTTT. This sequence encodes CASRGGNTEAFF.

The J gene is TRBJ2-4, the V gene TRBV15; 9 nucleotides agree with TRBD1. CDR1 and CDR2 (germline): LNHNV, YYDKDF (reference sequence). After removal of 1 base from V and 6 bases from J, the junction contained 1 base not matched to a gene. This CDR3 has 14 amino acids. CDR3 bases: TGTGCCACCAGCAGAGGGGGACAGGGAAACATTCAGTACTTC. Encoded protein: CATSRGGQGNIQYF.

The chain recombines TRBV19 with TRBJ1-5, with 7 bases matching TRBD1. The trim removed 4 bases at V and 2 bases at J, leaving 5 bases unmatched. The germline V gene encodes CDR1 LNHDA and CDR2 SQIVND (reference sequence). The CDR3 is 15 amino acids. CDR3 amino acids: CASSKGAAGNQPQHF. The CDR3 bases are TGTGCCAGTAGTAAGGGGGCGGCAGGCAATCAGCCCCAGCATTTT.

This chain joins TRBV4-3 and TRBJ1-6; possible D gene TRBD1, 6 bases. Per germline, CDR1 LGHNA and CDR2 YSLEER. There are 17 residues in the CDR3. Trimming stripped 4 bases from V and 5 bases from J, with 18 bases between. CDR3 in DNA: TGCGCCAGCAGCCCATCCTCAGGGGTGATGGATAATTCACCCCTCCACTTT. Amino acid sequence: CASSPSSGVMDNSPLHF.

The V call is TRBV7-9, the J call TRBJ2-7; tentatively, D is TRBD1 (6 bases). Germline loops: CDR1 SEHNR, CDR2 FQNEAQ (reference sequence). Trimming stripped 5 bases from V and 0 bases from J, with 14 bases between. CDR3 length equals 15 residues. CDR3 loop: CASSATGLISYEQYF. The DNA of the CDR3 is TGTGCCAGCAGCGCTACAGGGTTGATCTCCTACGAGCAGTACTTC.

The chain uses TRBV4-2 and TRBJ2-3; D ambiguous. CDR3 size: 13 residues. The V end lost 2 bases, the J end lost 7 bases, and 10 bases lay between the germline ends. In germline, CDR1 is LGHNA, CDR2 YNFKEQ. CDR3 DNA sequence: TGTGCCAGCAGCCAACAATTCGCGAATACGCAGTATTTT. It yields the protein CASSQQFANTQYF.

CDR3 loop: CASRQYNEQFF. The DNA for the CDR3 is TGTGCCAGCAGACAGTACAATGAGCAGTTCTTC. V and J are TRBV7-9 and TRBJ2-1; D not certain. Germline CDR1 is SEHNR and CDR2 is FQNEAQ (reference sequence). The CDR3 is made up of 11 amino acids. Trimming shortened V by 6 bases and J by 4 bases, and 4 bases separated the two germline ends. Drawing the rest from reference TRBV7-9 and TRBJ2-1, the complete variable domain is DTGVSQNPRHKITKRGQNVTFRCDPISEHNRLYWYRQTLGQGPEFLTYFQNEAQLEKSRLLSDRFSAERPKGSFSTLEIQRTEQGDSAMYLCASRQYNEQFFGPGTRLTVL.

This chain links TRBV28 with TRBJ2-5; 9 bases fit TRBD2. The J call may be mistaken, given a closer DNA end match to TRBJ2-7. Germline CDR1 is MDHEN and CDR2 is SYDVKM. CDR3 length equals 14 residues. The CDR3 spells CASRRLAGNYEQYF. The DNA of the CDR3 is TGTGCCAGCAGGAGGCTAGCGGGAAACTACGAGCAGTACTTC.

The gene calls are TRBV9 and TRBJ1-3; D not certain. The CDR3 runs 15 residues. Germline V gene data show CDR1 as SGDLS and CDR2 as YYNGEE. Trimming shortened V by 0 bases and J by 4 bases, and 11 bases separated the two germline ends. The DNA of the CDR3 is TGTGCCAGCAGCGTAGGTCCCCAAAGCGGAAACACCATATATTTT. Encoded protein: CASSVGPQSGNTIYF.

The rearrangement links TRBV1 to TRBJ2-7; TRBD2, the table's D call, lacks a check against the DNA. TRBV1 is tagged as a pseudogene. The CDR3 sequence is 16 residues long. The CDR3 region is CTSSQESLEGTYEQYF. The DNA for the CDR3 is TGCACCAGCAGCCAAGAGTCCCTCGAGGGCACCTACGAGCAGTACTTC.

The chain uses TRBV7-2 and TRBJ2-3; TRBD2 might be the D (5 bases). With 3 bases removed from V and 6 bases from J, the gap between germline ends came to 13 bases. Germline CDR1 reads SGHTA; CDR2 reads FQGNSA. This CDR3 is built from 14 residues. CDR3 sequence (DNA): TGTGCCAGCAGCTTTGGGCTAGCTGGCGATACGCAGTATTTT. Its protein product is CASSFGLAGDTQYF.

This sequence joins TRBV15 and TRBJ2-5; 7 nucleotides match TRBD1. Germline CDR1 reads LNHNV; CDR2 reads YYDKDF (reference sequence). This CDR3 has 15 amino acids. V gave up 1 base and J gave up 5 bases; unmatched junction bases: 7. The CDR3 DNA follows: TGTGCCACCAGCAGAGCAACAGGGGTGGGGGAGACCCAGTACTTC. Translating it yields CATSRATGVGETQYF.

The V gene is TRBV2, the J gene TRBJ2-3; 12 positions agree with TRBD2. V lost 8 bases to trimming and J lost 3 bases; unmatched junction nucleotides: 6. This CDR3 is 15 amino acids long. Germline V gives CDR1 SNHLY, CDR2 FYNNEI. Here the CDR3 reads CASRLAGGETDTQYF. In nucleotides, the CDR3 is TGTGCCAGCCGCCTAGCGGGAGGGGAAACAGATACGCAGTATTTT.

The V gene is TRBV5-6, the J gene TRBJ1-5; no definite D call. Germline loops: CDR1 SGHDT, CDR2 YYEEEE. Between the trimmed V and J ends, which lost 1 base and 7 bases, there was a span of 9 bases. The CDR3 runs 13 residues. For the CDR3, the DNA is TGTGCCAGCAGCTTGAGTCCGGGGCAGCCCCAGCATTTT. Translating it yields CASSLSPGQPQHF.

As DNA, the CDR3 is TGTGCCAGCAGTGATCTCGGGGGGGGATCCTACGAGCAGTACTTC. It translates to CASSDLGGGSYEQYF. This chain joins TRBV25-1 and TRBJ2-7; 8 bases map to TRBD2. The CDR3 consists of 15 residues. Germline V gene data show CDR1 as MGHDK and CDR2 as SYGVNS. J gave up 1 base and V 3 bases, and 5 bases lay outside the gene matches.

The chain's CDR3 is CSVHEAGELFF. Written as DNA, the CDR3 is TGCAGCGTTCATGAGGCCGGGGAGCTGTTTTTT. The rearrangement links TRBV29-1 to TRBJ2-2; D call uncertain. The V end was cut by 5 bases, the J end by 6 bases, with 7 bases between. CDR1 is SQVTM, CDR2 ANQGSEA, per germline. The CDR3 has 11 residues.

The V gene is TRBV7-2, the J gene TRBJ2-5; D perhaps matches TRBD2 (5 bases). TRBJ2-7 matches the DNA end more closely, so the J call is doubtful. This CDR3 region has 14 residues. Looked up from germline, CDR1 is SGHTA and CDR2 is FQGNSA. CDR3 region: CASSLGGSGYEQYF. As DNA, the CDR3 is TGTGCCAGCAGCTTAGGAGGGTCTGGCTACGAGCAGTACTTC.

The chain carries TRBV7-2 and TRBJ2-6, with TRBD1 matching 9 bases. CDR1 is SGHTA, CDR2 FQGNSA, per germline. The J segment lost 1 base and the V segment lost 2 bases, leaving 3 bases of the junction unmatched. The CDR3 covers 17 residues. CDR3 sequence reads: CASSLLDRGSGANVLTF. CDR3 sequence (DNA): TGTGCCAGCAGCTTATTGGACAGGGGTTCTGGGGCCAACGTCCTGACTTTC.

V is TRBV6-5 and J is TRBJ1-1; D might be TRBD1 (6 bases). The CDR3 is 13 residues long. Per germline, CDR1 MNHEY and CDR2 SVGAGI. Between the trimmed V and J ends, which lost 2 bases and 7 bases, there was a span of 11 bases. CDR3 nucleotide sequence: TGTGCCAGCAGTTACACGACAGGCGTTGAAGCTTTCTTT. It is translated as CASSYTTGVEAFF.

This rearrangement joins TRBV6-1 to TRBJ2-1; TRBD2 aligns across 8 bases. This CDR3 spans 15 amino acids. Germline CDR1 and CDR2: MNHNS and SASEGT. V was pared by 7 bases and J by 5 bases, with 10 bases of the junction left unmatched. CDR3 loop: CASTQPAGENNEQFF. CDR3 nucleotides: TGTGCCAGCACCCAACCAGCGGGAGAAAACAATGAGCAGTTCTTC.

The CDR3 region has the DNA TGTGCCAGCAGCCCTACCCCCCGGGAGCAGTACTTC. Its protein is CASSPTPREQYF. The chain uses TRBV28 and TRBJ2-7; D unclear. Trimming stripped 6 bases from V and 7 bases from J, with 13 bases between. Germline V gives CDR1 MDHEN, CDR2 SYDVKM. This CDR3 has 12 residues.